Listed below are T cell receptor beta chains from one sample, sequenced in a study of blood T cell repertoires in COVID-19. Measured with immunoSEQ multiplex PCR; TCRdb has only the in-frame clones, and not every one. The data show about 300,000 clones, 88% seen once. The sample consisted of peripheral blood. These receptors all stem from a man between 18 and 29 years old with active or convalescent COVID-19. Each CDR3 is given with its conserved first and last residue. A D gene is named only where the DNA matches it firmly. Clone size is shown for a subset of rows, as once, few, many or a class of expanded clone.

d_call	clone_size	v_call	j_call	cdr3_nt	cdr3_aa
TRBD1	-	TRBV27	TRBJ1-3	TGTGCCAGCAGCCTGACAGGGGTAACTGGAAACACCATATATTTT	CASSLTGVTGNTIYF
TRBD1	-	TRBV15	TRBJ2-2	TGTGCCACCAGCAGGAGTCCGGGACAGGGTACCACCGGGGAGCTGTTTTTT	CATSRSPGQGTTGELFF
TRBD1	-	TRBV4-3	TRBJ2-2	TGCGCCAGCAGCCTCGGGACAGCGAACACCGGGGAGCTGTTTTTT	CASSLGTANTGELFF
-	-	TRBV29-1	TRBJ2-5	TGCAGCGTTGAAGAAGGCGGTGAGACCCAGTACTTC	CSVEEGGETQYF
TRBD1	-	TRBV5-1	TRBJ2-3	TGCGCCAGCAGCCCAGACAGGGGGGGGACAGATACGCAGTATTTT	CASSPDRGGTDTQYF
-	-	TRBV27	TRBJ2-2	TGTGCCAGCAGTTTAACTAGAGGCGGGGAGCTGTTTTTT	CASSLTRGGELFF
TRBD2	once	TRBV13	TRBJ2-7	TGTGCCAGCAGTTCCAGCGGGGCCAGCTCCTACGAGCAGTACTTC	CASSSSGASSYEQYF
-	-	TRBV12-3/TRBV12-4	TRBJ1-2	TGTGCCAGCAGCTATAGTTTTAACTATGGCTACACCTTC	CASSYSFNYGYTF
-	-	TRBV19	TRBJ1-6	TGTGCCAGTAGTGGGTTGCGGGGGAGAAATTCACCCCTCCACTTT	CASSGLRGRNSPLHF
-	-	TRBV9	TRBJ2-2	TGTGCCGGCACCAATCCTCAGCGGACGGAGAACACCGGGGAGCTGTTTTTT	CAGTNPQRTENTGELFF
-	-	TRBV9	TRBJ1-6	TGTGCCAGCAACAGGGATCTTTCACCCCTCCACTTT	CASNRDLSPLHF
-	-	TRBV10-3	TRBJ1-3	TGTGCCTCCAGGGAGGGATGGAATGGAAACACCATATATTTT	CASREGWNGNTIYF
TRBD1	-	TRBV5-5	TRBJ2-7	TGTGCCAGCAGCACGGACAGGGATTCCTACGAGCAGTACTTC	CASSTDRDSYEQYF
TRBD1	once	TRBV18	TRBJ1-2	TGTGCCAGCTCACCCACCGGACAGGGGACGGGCTATGGCTACACCTTC	CASSPTGQGTGYGYTF
-	-	TRBV27	TRBJ2-5	TGTGCCAGCAGCCTCCGGTACCAAGAGACCCAGTACTTC	CASSLRYQETQYF
TRBD1	once	TRBV10-3	TRBJ1-2	TGTGCCATCAGCTCAGATCTACAGGGGCTCTCCCATGGCTACACCTTC	CAISSDLQGLSHGYTF
-	-	TRBV4-2	TRBJ2-7	TGTGCCAGCAGCCCGGCCGGGACTGGCCTCTACGAGCAGTACTTC	CASSPAGTGLYEQYF
TRBD1	-	TRBV4-1	TRBJ1-1	TGCGCCAGCAGCCAATTCAACAGGGGCTGGAACACTGAAGCTTTCTTT	CASSQFNRGWNTEAFF
TRBD2	-	TRBV7-9	TRBJ2-5	TGTGCCAGCAGCCTTCGGACTAGCGGGGGGGAGACCCAGTACTTC	CASSLRTSGGETQYF
-	once	TRBV25-1	TRBJ1-1	TGTGCCAGCAGCACCCCGGGGGGCCACACTGAAGCTTTCTTT	CASSTPGGHTEAFF
TRBD1	-	TRBV6-2/TRBV6-3	TRBJ2-1	TGTGCCAGCAGTTACTCGACAGGGGTAAGCTACAATGAGCAGTTCTTC	CASSYSTGVSYNEQFF
TRBD2	once	TRBV29-1	TRBJ2-3	TGCAGCGTTACCGGGGGGGGAGATACGCAGTATTTT	CSVTGGGDTQYF
-	-	TRBV27	TRBJ2-7	TGTGCCAGCAGTTTAGGGGTCACAGGGTCCGAGCAGTACTTC	CASSLGVTGSEQYF
-	-	TRBV4-3	TRBJ1-4	TGCGCCAGCAGCAAATACCCGACGGGTTTGGGTGAAAAACTGTTTTTT	CASSKYPTGLGEKLFF
TRBD2	-	TRBV5-1	TRBJ2-3	TGCGCCAGCAGCTTAATACTAGCGGGGGGAAAAGCAGATACGCAGTATTTT	CASSLILAGGKADTQYF
-	-	TRBV6-5	TRBJ2-5	TGTGCCAGCAGTTACTCGCTACTGGAGACCCAGTACTTC	CASSYSLLETQYF
TRBD2	-	TRBV11-2	TRBJ2-1	TGTGCCAGCAGCACGGGGGGGAATGAGCAGTTCTTC	CASSTGGNEQFF
-	-	TRBV3-1/TRBV3-2	TRBJ1-3	TGTGCCAGCAGCCAAGATGGAGGGGTTACCTCTGGAAACACCATATATTTT	CASSQDGGVTSGNTIYF
TRBD2	-	TRBV12-5	TRBJ2-3	TGTGCTAGTGGCCGGACTAGCGGGGGGCTGGCAGATACGCAGTATTTT	CASGRTSGGLADTQYF
-	few	TRBV29-1	TRBJ1-1	TGCAGCGTGCGAGGGACTCTGGGGCCTGAAGCTTTCTTT	CSVRGTLGPEAFF
TRBD1	-	TRBV18	TRBJ2-2	TGTGCCAGCTCACCAGAGGGGGCCGGCGGGGAGCTGTTTTTT	CASSPEGAGGELFF
-	-	TRBV7-8	TRBJ1-2	TGTGCCAGCAGCTTAATTTCAGGGTCGGCTAATGGCTACACCTTC	CASSLISGSANGYTF
TRBD1	-	TRBV6-5	TRBJ1-6	TGTGCCAGCAGTTCTCGGGACAGGGGGGGTTCACCCCTCCACTTT	CASSSRDRGGSPLHF
TRBD1	-	TRBV2	TRBJ2-2	TGTGCCAGCAGGGGACAGGGGGCAGTCGGGGAGCTGTTTTTT	CASRGQGAVGELFF
TRBD1	few	TRBV10-1	TRBJ2-2	TGCGCCAGCAGTGAGACGGTAACGACAGGGACGAATCCGTCCGGGGAGCTGTTTTTT	CASSETVTTGTNPSGELFF
TRBD2	-	TRBV4-1	TRBJ2-5	TGCGCCAGCAGCCAACCTCCGGGACTAGCGGGGGTTCAAGAGACCCAGTACTTC	CASSQPPGLAGVQETQYF
-	-	TRBV3-1/TRBV3-2	TRBJ1-6	TGTGCCAGCAGCCAAGTGGGGAGGGGAGGATCACCCCTCCACTTT	CASSQVGRGGSPLHF
-	-	TRBV7-3	TRBJ1-1	TGTGCCAGCAGCTTGGCGGAGAACACTGAAGCTTTCTTT	CASSLAENTEAFF
-	-	TRBV14	TRBJ1-2	TGTGCCAGCAGCCAACTGGGACTGTACTATGGCTACACCTTC	CASSQLGLYYGYTF
-	-	TRBV5-6	TRBJ1-3	TGTGCCAGCAGCACACTAAGGACAACTGGAAACACCATATATTTT	CASSTLRTTGNTIYF
-	-	TRBV18	TRBJ2-7	TGTGCCAGCTCACCCCCCAGGGTTAACACCTACGAGCAGTACTTC	CASSPPRVNTYEQYF
TRBD1	-	TRBV5-1	TRBJ2-7	TGCGCCAGCAGCCCGGGACAGTCCTACGAGCAGTACTTC	CASSPGQSYEQYF
-	-	TRBV10-1	TRBJ1-6	TGCGCCAGCAGTGGGACAAGTTATTCACCCCTCCACTTT	CASSGTSYSPLHF
TRBD2	-	TRBV3-1/TRBV3-2	TRBJ2-1	TGTGCCAGCAGCCAAGAGGCAGCGGGGGTGCGCTACAATGAGCAGTTCTTC	CASSQEAAGVRYNEQFF
-	-	TRBV29-1	TRBJ2-7	TGCAGCGTTAAGCGGAACCTCTCCTACGAGCAGTACTTC	CSVKRNLSYEQYF